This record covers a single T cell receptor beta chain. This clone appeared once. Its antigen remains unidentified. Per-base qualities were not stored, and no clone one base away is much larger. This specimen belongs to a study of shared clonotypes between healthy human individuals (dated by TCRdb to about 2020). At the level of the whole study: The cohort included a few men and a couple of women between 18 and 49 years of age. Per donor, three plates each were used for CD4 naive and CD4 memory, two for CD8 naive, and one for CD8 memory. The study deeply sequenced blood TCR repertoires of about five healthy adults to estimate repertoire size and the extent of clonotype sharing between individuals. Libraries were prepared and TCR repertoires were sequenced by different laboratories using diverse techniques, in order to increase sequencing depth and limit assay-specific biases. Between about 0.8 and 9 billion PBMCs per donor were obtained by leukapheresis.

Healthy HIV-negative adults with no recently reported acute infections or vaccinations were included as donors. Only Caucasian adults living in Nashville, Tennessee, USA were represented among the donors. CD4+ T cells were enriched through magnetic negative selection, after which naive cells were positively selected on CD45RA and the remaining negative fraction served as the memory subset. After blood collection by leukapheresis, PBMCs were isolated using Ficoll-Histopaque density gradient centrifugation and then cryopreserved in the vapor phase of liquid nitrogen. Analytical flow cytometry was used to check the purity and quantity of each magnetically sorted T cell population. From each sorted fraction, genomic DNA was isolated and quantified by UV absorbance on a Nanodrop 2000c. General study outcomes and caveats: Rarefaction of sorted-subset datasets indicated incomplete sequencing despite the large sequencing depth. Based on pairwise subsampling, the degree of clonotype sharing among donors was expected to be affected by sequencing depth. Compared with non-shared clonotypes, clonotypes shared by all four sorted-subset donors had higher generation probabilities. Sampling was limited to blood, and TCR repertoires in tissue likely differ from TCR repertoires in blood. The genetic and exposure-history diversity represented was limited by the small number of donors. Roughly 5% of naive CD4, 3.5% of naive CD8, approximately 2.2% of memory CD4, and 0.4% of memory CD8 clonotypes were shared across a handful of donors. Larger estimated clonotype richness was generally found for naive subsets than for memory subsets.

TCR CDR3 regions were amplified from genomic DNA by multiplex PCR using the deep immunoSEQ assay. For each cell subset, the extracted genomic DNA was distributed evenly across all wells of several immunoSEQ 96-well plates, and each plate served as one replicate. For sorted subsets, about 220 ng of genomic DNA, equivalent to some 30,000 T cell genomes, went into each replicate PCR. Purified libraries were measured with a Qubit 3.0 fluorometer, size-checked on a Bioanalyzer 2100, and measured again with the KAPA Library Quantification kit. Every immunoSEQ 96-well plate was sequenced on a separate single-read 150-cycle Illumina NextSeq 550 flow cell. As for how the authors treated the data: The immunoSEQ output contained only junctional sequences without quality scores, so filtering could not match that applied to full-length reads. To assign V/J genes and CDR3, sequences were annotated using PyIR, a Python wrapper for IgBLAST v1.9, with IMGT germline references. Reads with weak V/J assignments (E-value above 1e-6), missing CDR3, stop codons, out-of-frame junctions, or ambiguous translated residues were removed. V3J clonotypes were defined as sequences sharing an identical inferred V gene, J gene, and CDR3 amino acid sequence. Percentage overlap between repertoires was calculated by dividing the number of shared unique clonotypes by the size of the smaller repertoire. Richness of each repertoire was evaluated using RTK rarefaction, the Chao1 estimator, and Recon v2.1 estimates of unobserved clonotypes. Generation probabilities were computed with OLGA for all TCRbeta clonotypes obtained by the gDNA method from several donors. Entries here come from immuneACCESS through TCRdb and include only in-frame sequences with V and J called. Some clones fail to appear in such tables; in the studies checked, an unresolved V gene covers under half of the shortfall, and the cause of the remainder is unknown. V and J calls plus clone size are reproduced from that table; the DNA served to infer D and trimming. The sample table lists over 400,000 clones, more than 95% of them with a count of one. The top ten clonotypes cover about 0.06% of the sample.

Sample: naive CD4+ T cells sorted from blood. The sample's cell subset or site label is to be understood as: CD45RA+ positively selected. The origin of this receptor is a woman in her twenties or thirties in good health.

The nucleotide sequence reads as follows: TGTGCCAGCAGCTTAGCGCTGGGCCCCTACGAGCAGTACTTC. Its protein reads: CASSLALGPYEQYF. This chain joins TRBV7-9 to TRBJ2-7, with no confident D gene call. CDR3 length: 14 amino acids, cysteine to phenylalanine. Only the CDR3 part of the read is kept: 42 bases, read in frame from the first base. V is cut by 0 bases and J by 2 bases, and the space between the germline ends is 8 bases. The germline V gene (reference sequence) supplies CDR1 SEHNR and CDR2 FQNEAQ.